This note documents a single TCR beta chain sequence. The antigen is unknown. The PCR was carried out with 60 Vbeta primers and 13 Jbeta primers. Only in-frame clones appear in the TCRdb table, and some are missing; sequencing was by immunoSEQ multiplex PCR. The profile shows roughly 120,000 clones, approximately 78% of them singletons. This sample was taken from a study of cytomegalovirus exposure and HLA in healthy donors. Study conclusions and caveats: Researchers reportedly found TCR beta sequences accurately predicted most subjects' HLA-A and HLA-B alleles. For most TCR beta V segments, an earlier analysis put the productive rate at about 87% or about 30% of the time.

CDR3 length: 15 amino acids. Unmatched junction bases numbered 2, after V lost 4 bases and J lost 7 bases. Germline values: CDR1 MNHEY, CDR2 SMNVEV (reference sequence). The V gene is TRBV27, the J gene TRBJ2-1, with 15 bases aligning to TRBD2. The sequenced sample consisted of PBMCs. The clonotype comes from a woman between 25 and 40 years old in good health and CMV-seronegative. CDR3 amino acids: CASSSGTSGRNEQFF. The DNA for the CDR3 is TGTGCCAGCAGTTCAGGGACTAGCGGGAGGAATGAGCAGTTCTTC.